This T cell receptor (beta chain) is from a study of blood T cells in healthy people across ages. Study context: About one barcoded beta molecule per two T cells was the capture yield of template switching. The study's findings and limits: Per million T cells, the diversity of TCR beta decreased roughly linearly as age advanced.

Germline V gene sequence: CDR1 ENHRY, CDR2 SYGVKD. This CDR3 is 15 amino acids long. Between the trimmed V and J ends, which lost 0 bases and 6 bases, there was a span of 14 bases. With respect to this clonotype: Its matching antigen is unknown.

Primed by a sample-barcoded 5' primer and a J-beta primer mix, a second PCR proceeded for 7 to 11 cycles. From the 5' RACE reads, TCRdb called clonotypes with MiXCR, one entry per CDR3 protein. The table has approximately 690,000 distinct CDR3 sequences, roughly 41% seen once; the top ten hold 30%. The sample comprised blood. This chain joins TRBV10-3 and TRBJ1-2, with D unresolved. The origin of this receptor is a man older than 75 in good health. The chain's CDR3 is CAISESRRDFHGYTF. CDR3 nucleotide sequence: TGTGCCATCAGTGAGTCGCGGAGGGATTTCCATGGCTACACCTTC.